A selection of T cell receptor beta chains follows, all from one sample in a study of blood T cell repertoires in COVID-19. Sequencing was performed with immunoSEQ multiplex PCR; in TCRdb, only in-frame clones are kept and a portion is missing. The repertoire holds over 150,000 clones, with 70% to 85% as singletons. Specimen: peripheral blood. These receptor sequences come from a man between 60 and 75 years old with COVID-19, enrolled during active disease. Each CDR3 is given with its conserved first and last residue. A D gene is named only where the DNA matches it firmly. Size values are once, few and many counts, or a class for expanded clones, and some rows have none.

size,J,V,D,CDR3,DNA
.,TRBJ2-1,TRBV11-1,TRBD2,CASSLAHGTSGSDEQFF,TGTGCCAGCAGCTTAGCGCATGGGACTAGCGGGAGTGATGAGCAGTTCTTC
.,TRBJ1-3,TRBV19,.,CASSSLAGLSGNTIYF,TGTGCCAGTAGTTCGTTGGCCGGACTCTCTGGAAACACCATATATTTT
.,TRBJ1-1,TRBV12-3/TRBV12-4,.,CASSLYSRTEAFF,TGTGCCAGCAGTTTATATTCGCGCACTGAAGCTTTCTTT
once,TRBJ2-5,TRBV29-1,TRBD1,CSVEVGTGKETQYF,TGCAGCGTTGAAGTAGGGACAGGGAAAGAGACCCAGTACTTC
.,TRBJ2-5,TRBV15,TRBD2,CATSRGGAGGIETQYF,TGTGCCACCAGCAGAGGAGGCGCGGGGGGGATAGAGACCCAGTACTTC
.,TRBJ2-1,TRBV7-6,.,CASSLNRLAIYNEQFF,TGTGCCAGCAGCTTAAATCGCCTAGCGATCTACAATGAGCAGTTCTTC
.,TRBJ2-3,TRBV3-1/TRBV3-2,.,CASSHLPLGISTDTQYF,TGTGCCAGCAGCCACCTACCCCTCGGGATCAGCACAGATACGCAGTATTTT
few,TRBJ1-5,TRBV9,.,CASSAGQNNQPQHF,TGTGCCAGCAGCGCCGGACAGAACAATCAGCCCCAGCATTTT
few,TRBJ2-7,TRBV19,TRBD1,CASSKEGTVSSYEQYF,TGTGCCAGTAGTAAAGAGGGGACAGTGAGCTCCTACGAGCAGTACTTC
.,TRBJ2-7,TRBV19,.,CASRMNIGGTYEQYF,TGTGCCAGTAGAATGAACATAGGGGGAACCTACGAGCAGTACTTC
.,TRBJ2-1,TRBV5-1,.,CASSLALGHPDEQFF,TGCGCCAGCAGCTTGGCCCTCGGACACCCGGATGAGCAGTTCTTC
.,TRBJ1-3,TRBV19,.,CASNTQRGGGNTIYF,TGTGCCAGTAATACACAGCGGGGAGGTGGAAACACCATATATTTT
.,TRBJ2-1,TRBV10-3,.,CAISESPSAYNEQFF,TGTGCCATCAGTGAGTCTCCTAGCGCCTACAATGAGCAGTTCTTC
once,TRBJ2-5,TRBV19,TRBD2,CASTRRPGLAGGHRSETQYF,TGTGCCAGTACTAGACGGCCGGGACTAGCGGGGGGCCATCGTTCGGAGACCCAGTACTTC
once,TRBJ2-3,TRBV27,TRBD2,CASRGPVSSGRWSTDTQYF,TGTGCCAGCAGGGGCCCCGTTAGTAGCGGGAGGTGGAGCACAGATACGCAGTATTTT
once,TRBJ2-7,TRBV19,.,CASSIIPTREQYF,TGTGCCAGTAGTATTATACCGACGAGGGAGCAGTACTTC
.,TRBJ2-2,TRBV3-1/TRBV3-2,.,CASSHRTNTGELFF,TGTGCCAGCAGCCACAGGACGAACACCGGGGAGCTGTTTTTT
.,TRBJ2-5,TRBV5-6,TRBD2,CASSSRGVAGVETQYF,TGTGCCAGCAGCTCCCGGGGCGTAGCGGGGGTGGAGACCCAGTACTTC
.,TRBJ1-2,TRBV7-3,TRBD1,CASSLNPGQGLGYTF,TGTGCCAGCAGCTTAAATCCGGGACAGGGCCTCGGCTACACCTTC
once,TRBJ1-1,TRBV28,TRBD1,CASRVQGAGNTEAFF,TGTGCCAGCAGGGTACAGGGGGCGGGAAACACTGAAGCTTTCTTT
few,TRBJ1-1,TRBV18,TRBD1,CASSPRQQGAGNTEAFF,TGTGCCAGCTCACCACGGCAACAGGGGGCAGGAAACACTGAAGCTTTCTTT
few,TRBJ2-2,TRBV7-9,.,CASSPRGANTGELFF,TGTGCCAGCAGCCCCAGGGGGGCGAACACCGGGGAGCTGTTTTTT
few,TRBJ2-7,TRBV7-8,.,CASSPRSRYEQYF,TGTGCCAGCAGCCCGAGAAGTCGCTACGAGCAGTACTTC
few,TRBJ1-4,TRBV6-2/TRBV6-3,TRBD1,CASSYSGTGREKLFF,TGTGCCAGCAGTTACTCCGGGACAGGGCGTGAAAAACTGTTTTTT
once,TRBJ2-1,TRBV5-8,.,CATGDSYNEQFF,TGTGCCACAGGGGACTCCTACAATGAGCAGTTCTTC
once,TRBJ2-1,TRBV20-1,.,CSASGTSSEQFF,TGCAGTGCTAGTGGAACTAGTAGTGAGCAGTTCTTC
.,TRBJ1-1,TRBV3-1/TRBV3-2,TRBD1,CASSLNRGRESEAFF,TGTGCCAGCAGCCTCAACAGGGGGCGCGAGTCGGAAGCTTTCTTT
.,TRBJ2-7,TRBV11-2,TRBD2,CASSPSGISSYEQYF,TGTGCCAGCAGCCCTAGCGGGATCAGCTCCTACGAGCAGTACTTC
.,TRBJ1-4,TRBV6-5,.,CASSYEHNEKLFF,TGTGCCAGCAGTTACGAGCACAATGAAAAACTGTTTTTT
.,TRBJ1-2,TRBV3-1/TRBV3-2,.,CASSQARWLEGYTF,TGTGCCAGCAGCCAAGCACGGTGGCTAGAAGGCTACACCTTC
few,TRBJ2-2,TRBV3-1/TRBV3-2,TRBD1,CASSAARFRGLGGELFF,TGTGCCAGCAGCGCGGCTAGATTCAGGGGGCTCGGCGGGGAGCTGTTTTTT
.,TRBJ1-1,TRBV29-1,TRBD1,CSVVMTGVTEAFF,TGCAGCGTTGTAATGACAGGGGTCACTGAAGCTTTCTTT
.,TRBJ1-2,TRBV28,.,CASRTGDIYGYTF,TGTGCCAGCAGGACAGGAGACATCTATGGCTACACCTTC
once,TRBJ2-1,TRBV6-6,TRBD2,CASSTSSGPYNEQFF,TGTGCCAGCAGTACCTCTAGCGGGCCTTACAATGAGCAGTTCTTC
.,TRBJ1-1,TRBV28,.,CASSLSPIEAFF,TGTGCCAGCAGTTTAAGCCCAATTGAAGCTTTCTTT
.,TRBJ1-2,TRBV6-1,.,CASSEDGSANYGYTF,TGTGCCAGCAGTGAAGATGGTTCGGCTAACTATGGCTACACCTTC
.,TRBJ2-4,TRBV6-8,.,CASSYFHPTRVRQNIQYF,TGTGCCAGCAGTTACTTTCACCCGACCCGGGTTCGGCAAAACATTCAGTACTTC
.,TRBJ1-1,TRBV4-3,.,CASSQVSTGFQAFF,TGCGCCAGCAGCCAAGTCTCTACAGGTTTTCAAGCTTTCTTT
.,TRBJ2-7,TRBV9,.,CASSVVWGDEQYF,TGTGCCAGCAGCGTAGTGTGGGGGGACGAGCAGTACTTC
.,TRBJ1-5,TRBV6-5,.,CASRATGNSNQPQHF,TGTGCCAGCAGGGCGACAGGTAATAGCAATCAGCCCCAGCATTTT
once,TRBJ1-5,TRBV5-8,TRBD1,CASSKKDRGYSNQPQHF,TGTGCCAGCAGCAAAAAGGACAGGGGATATAGCAATCAGCCCCAGCATTTT
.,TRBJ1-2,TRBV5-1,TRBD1,CASSSGTGLSYGYTF,TGCGCCAGCAGCTCCGGGACAGGGTTAAGCTATGGCTACACCTTC
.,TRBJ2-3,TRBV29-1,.,CSGLDSLWYF,TGCAGCGGACTGGACAGTCTTTGGTATTTT
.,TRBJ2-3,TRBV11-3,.,CASSLGHRGRGTDTQYF,TGTGCCAGCAGCTTAGGGCATCGGGGAAGGGGCACAGATACGCAGTATTTT
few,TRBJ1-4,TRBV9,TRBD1,CASSAKTGFSTNEKLFF,TGTGCCAGCAGCGCTAAGACAGGGTTTTCGACTAATGAAAAACTGTTTTTT
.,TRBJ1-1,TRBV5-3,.,CARSFGSEGNTEAFF,TGTGCCAGAAGCTTCGGGTCGGAGGGGAACACTGAAGCTTTCTTT
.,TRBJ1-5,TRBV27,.,CASSLSRVQPQHF,TGTGCCAGCAGTTTATCCAGGGTTCAGCCCCAGCATTTT
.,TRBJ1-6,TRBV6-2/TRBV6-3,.,CASSRQANSPLHF,TGTGCCAGCAGTCGACAGGCTAATTCACCCCTCCACTTT
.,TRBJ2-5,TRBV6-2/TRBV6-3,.,CASSYGQVETQYF,TGTGCCAGCAGTTACGGGCAGGTCGAGACCCAGTACTTC
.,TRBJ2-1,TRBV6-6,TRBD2,CASSYLGGGNEQFF,TGTGCCAGCAGCTATTTGGGGGGGGGCAATGAGCAGTTCTTC
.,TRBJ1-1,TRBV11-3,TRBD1,CASSSYRGNTEAFF,TGTGCCAGCAGCTCCTACAGGGGGAACACTGAAGCTTTCTTT
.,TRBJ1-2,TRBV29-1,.,CSVGAGESNYGYTF,TGCAGCGTTGGAGCAGGGGAGAGTAACTATGGCTACACCTTC
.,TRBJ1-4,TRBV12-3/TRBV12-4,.,CASSLESGEKLFF,TGTGCCAGCAGTTTAGAAAGTGGCGAAAAACTGTTTTTT
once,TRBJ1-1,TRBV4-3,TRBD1,CASSQDLGQGGAEAFF,TGCGCCAGCAGCCAAGATCTGGGACAGGGTGGAGCTGAAGCTTTCTTT
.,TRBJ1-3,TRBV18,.,CASSPPGSGNTIYF,TGTGCCAGCTCACCTCCAGGGTCAGGAAACACCATATATTTT
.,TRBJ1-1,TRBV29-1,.,CSVSQEVTEAFF,TGCAGCGTTTCTCAAGAGGTCACTGAAGCTTTCTTT
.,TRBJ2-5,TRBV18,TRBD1,CASSPMTGVQETQYF,TGTGCCAGCTCACCGATGACAGGGGTCCAAGAGACCCAGTACTTC
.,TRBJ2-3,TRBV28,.,CASRDSTSTDTQYF,TGTGCCAGCCGAGACAGCACTAGCACAGATACGCAGTATTTT
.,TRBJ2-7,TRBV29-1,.,CSVDGGALYEQYF,TGCAGCGTTGATGGTGGGGCCCTCTACGAGCAGTACTTC
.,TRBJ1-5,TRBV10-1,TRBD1,CASSGDRVNQPQHF,TGCGCCAGCAGTGGGGACAGGGTCAATCAGCCCCAGCATTTT